What follows describes a single T cell receptor (beta chain). Generated by immunoSEQ multiplex PCR, the TCRdb table keeps only in-frame clones and is missing some. The sample has tens of thousands of clones, 80% to 90% seen once. The data were taken from a study of blood T cell repertoires in COVID-19. Study-wide context: Donors in the United States, Italy and Spain gave samples during acute or convalescent COVID-19. The analysed material was cDNA or gDNA that came from T cells, B-cell-depleted T cells, or PBMCs.

Germline CDR1 reads SEHNR; CDR2 reads FQNEAQ (reference sequence). The J segment lost 4 bases and the V segment lost 5 bases, leaving 15 bases of the junction unmatched. This CDR3 has 18 residues. The sequence was collected from a woman of 80 years or more with active or convalescent COVID-19. Input material: peripheral blood. The chain employs TRBV7-9 and TRBJ1-3; 9 bases align to TRBD1. CDR3 nucleotides: TGTGCCAGCAGCCTGGGACAGGGCGTCTTCACAGGCGGAAACACCATATATTTT. Amino acid sequence: CASSLGQGVFTGGNTIYF.